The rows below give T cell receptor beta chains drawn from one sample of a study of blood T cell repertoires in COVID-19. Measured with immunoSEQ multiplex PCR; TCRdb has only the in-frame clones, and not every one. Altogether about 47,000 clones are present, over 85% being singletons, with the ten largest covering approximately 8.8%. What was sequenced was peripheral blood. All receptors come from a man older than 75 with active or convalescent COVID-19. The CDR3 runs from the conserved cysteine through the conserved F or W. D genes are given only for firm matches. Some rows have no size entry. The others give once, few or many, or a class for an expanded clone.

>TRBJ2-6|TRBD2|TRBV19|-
CASSSWGLAGGPGANVLTF
TGTGCCAGTAGTAGTTGGGGACTAGCGGGAGGGCCTGGGGCCAACGTCCTGACTTTC
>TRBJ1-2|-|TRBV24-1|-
CATSEAGFYGYTF
TGTGCCACCAGTGAGGCGGGTTTCTATGGCTACACCTTC
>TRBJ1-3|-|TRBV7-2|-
CASSLGSDSGNTIYF
TGTGCCAGCAGCTTAGGCAGCGACTCTGGAAACACCATATATTTT
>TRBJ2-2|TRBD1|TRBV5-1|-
CASSLARDRVAGELFF
TGCGCCAGCAGCTTGGCCCGGGACAGGGTCGCCGGGGAGCTGTTTTTT
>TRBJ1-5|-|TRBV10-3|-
CAISEHVQGPQHF
TGTGCCATCAGTGAGCACGTGCAGGGGCCCCAGCATTTT
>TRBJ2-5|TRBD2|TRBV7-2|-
CASSFLYPRGGGTQYF
TGTGCCAGCAGCTTTTTATACCCTCGGGGGGGTGGGACCCAGTACTTC
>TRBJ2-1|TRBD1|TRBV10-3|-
CAISGDRGNEQFF
TGTGCCATCAGTGGAGACAGGGGCAATGAGCAGTTCTTC
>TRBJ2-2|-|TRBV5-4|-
CASSLDSNTGELFF
TGTGCCAGCAGCTTGGACAGCAACACCGGGGAGCTGTTTTTT
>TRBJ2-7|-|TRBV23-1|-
CASSQEWSHEQYF
TGCGCCAGCAGTCAAGAGTGGTCGCACGAGCAGTACTTC
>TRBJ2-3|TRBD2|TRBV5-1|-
CASSFGLAGALDTQYF
TGCGCCAGCAGCTTCGGACTAGCGGGGGCTTTAGATACGCAGTATTTT
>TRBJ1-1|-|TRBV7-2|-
CASSPRSGATEAFF
TGTGCCAGCAGCCCCAGATCAGGGGCCACTGAAGCTTTCTTT
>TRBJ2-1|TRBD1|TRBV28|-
CASPPSGTVAYNEQFF
TGTGCCAGCCCTCCTTCCGGGACAGTAGCCTACAATGAGCAGTTCTTC
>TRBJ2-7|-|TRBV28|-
CASSSSGLYEQYF
TGTGCCAGCAGTTCCAGCGGACTATACGAGCAGTACTTC
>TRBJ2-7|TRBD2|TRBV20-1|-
CSASDQGSGGYEQYF
TGCAGTGCTAGTGACCAGGGTAGCGGGGGATACGAGCAGTACTTC
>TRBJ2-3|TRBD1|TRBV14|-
CASSQEDRGWDTQYF
TGTGCCAGCAGCCAAGAGGACAGGGGTTGGGATACGCAGTATTTT
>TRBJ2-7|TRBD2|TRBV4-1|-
CASSQDIPGGIYEQYF
TGCGCCAGCAGCCAAGATATCCCCGGGGGGATCTACGAGCAGTACTTC
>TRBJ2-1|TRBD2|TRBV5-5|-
CASSLTLAGITDEQFF
TGTGCCAGCAGCCTAACCCTAGCGGGAATCACAGATGAGCAGTTCTTC
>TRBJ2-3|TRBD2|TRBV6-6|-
CASTPGGPITDTQYF
TGTGCCAGCACACCGGGAGGGCCGATCACAGATACGCAGTATTTT
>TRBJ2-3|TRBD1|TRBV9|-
CASSVAGGVGDTQYF
TGTGCCAGCAGCGTAGCAGGGGGAGTTGGAGATACGCAGTATTTT
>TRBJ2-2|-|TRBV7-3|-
CASRRQPNTGELFF
TGTGCCAGCAGACGACAGCCGAACACCGGGGAGCTGTTTTTT
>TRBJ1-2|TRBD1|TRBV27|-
CASRRQGAGTNYGYTF
TGTGCCAGCAGGAGACAGGGTGCGGGGACCAACTATGGCTACACCTTC
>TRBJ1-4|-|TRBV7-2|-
CASSQGHTATNEKLFF
TGTGCCAGCAGTCAGGGACATACCGCAACTAATGAAAAACTGTTTTTT
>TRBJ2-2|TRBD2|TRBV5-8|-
CASSQYIGLAGGPNTGELFF
TGTGCCAGCAGCCAGTACATCGGACTAGCGGGGGGCCCGAACACCGGGGAGCTGTTTTTT
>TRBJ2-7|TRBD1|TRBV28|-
CASSSPGQGFYEQYF
TGTGCCAGCAGTTCCCCTGGACAGGGGTTTTACGAGCAGTACTTC
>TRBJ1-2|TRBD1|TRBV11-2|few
CASSYAFRDRGYGYTF
TGTGCCAGCAGCTACGCATTCCGGGACAGGGGCTATGGCTACACCTTC
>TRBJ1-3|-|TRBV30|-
CAWDTGQTGNTIYF
TGTGCCTGGGATACCGGACAGACGGGAAACACCATATATTTT
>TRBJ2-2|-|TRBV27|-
CASSFSSFTGELFF
TGTGCCAGCAGTTTTAGTAGCTTCACCGGGGAGCTGTTTTTT
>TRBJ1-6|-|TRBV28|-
CASSRHVSSYNSPLHF
TGTGCCAGCAGCCGACATGTAAGCTCCTATAATTCACCCCTCCACTTT
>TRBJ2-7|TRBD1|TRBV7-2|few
CASSLQGAFGEQYF
TGTGCCAGCAGCTTACAGGGGGCCTTCGGAGAGCAGTACTTC
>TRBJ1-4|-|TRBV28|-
CASSLGLTYEKLFF
TGTGCCAGCAGTTTAGGGCTGACCTATGAAAAACTGTTTTTT
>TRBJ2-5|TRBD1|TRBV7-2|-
CASSPRRGRLETQYF
TGTGCCAGCAGCCCCCGCAGGGGGCGTCTGGAGACCCAGTACTTC
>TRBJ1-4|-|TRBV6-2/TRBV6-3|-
CASSYLPRGFLFF
TGTGCCAGCAGTTATCTTCCTCGGGGGTTCCTGTTTTTT
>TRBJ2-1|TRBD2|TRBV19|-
CASSELAGGVNEQFF
TGTGCCAGTAGCGAACTAGCGGGAGGGGTGAATGAGCAGTTCTTC
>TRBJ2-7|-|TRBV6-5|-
CASSYSWRAGYEQYF
TGTGCCAGCAGTTACTCATGGAGGGCCGGGTACGAGCAGTACTTC